This T cell receptor (beta chain) emerged from a study of response to subunit inactivated influenza vaccine. Study findings and constraints: T cells newly recruited by each seasonal influenza vaccination are few, the authors suggested.

This clonotype has ten or more counts. Its antigen remains unknown. MiXCR was run by TCRdb on the RT-PCR reads, yielding one entry per CDR3 protein. The sample consists of more than 450,000 distinct CDR3 sequences, approximately 7.7% of them appearing once. CDR1 and CDR2 (germline): SGHRS, YFSETQ. The ends were cut back, 5 bases at V and 0 bases at J, with 2 bases in the middle. The CDR3 extends over 12 amino acids. The gene calls are TRBV5-1 and TRBJ2-2; D unclear. The TCR originated in a man between 50 and 69 years old who received an inactivated influenza vaccine. Source: PBMCs from blood, taken roughly 24 months after vaccination. CDR3 residues: CASRANTGELFF. The CDR3 nucleotides read TGCGCCAGCAGGGCGAACACCGGGGAGCTGTTTTTT.